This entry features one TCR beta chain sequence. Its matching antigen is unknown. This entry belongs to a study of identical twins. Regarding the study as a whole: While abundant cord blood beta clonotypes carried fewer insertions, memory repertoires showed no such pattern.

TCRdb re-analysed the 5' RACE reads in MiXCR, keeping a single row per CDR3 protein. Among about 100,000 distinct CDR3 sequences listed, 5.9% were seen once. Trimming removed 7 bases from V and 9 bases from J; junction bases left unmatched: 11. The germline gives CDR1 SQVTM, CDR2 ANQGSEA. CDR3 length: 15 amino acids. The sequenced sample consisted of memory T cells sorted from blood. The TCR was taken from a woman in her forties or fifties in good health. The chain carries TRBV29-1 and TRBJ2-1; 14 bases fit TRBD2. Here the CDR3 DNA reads TGCAGCGGTTCCGGGACTAGCGGGAGCCTGCGTGAGCAGTTCTTC. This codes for CSGSGTSGSLREQFF.